The 5 T cell receptor beta chains presented below share a single source sample, sequenced in a study of blood T cell repertoires in COVID-19. Measured with immunoSEQ multiplex PCR; TCRdb has only the in-frame clones, and not every one. The data contain about 50,000 clones, 76% of them singletons. Sequencing was performed on peripheral blood. The receptors were sampled from a man aged 50 to 60 with active or convalescent COVID-19.

The V and J genes are TRBV5-6 and TRBJ2-5; 12 bases fit TRBD2. The trim removed 4 bases at V and 5 bases at J, leaving 9 bases unmatched. This CDR3 has 16 amino acids. Per the germline V gene, CDR1 is SGHDT and CDR2 is YYEEEE. The CDR3 coding sequence is TGTGCCAGCAGCCAAACCAGACTAGCGGGAGCTGAGACCCAGTACTTC. Its translation is CASSQTRLAGAETQYF.

Concerning this clone: The junction does not match germline at one end; this may be a read error. The genes are TRBV10-2 and TRBJ2-5; TRBD1 matches 8 bases. CDR1 is WSHSY and CDR2 is SAAADI in the germline V gene. The CDR3 contains 13 residues. The CDR3 DNA is TGCGCCAGCAGCCGGACAGGGCAAGGGACCCAGTACTTC. Translated, it gives CASSRTGQGTQYF.

The chain links TRBV18 to TRBJ2-1; TRBD1 agrees at 9 bases. Unmatched junction bases numbered 8, after V lost 5 bases and J lost 3 bases. CDR3 length: 16 residues. The germline CDR1 and CDR2 sequences are KGHSH and LQKENI. The CDR3 region has the DNA TGTGCCAGCTCAGAAAGGACAGGGGACAACTACAATGAGCAGTTCTTC. The encoded protein is CASSERTGDNYNEQFF.

The V call is TRBV23-1, the J call TRBJ2-3; 8 bases line up with TRBD2. TRBV23-1 falls under the ORF class, with uncertain function. The CDR3 extends over 18 amino acids. V was clipped by 4 bases and J by 2 bases; unmatched bases: 14. The CDR3 reads CASSLLGPAGVVTDTQYF. CDR3 nucleotide sequence: TGCGCCAGCAGTCTGTTAGGTCCAGCGGGGGTGGTCACAGATACGCAGTATTTT.

The gene calls are TRBV29-1 and TRBJ2-7, with D perhaps matching TRBD2 (6 bases). V was trimmed by 4 bases and J by 7 bases, leaving 14 bases between them. The germline V gene encodes CDR1 SQVTM and CDR2 ANQGSEA. The CDR3 loop spans 12 amino acids. CDR3: CSVAEGLGEQYF. The CDR3 DNA reads TGCAGCGTTGCAGAGGGACTGGGAGAGCAGTACTTC.